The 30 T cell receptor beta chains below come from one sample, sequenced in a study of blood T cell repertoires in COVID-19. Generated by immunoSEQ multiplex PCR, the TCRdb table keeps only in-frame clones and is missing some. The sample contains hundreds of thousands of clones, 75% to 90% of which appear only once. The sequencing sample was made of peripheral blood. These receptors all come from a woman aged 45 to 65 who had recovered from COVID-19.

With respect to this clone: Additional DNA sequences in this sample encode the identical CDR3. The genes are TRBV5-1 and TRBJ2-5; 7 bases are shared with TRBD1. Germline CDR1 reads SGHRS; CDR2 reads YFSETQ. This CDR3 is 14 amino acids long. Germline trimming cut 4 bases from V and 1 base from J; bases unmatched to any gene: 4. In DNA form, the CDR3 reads TGCGCCAGCAGCCCAGGGACAGCCCAAGAGACCCAGTACTTC. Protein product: CASSPGTAQETQYF.

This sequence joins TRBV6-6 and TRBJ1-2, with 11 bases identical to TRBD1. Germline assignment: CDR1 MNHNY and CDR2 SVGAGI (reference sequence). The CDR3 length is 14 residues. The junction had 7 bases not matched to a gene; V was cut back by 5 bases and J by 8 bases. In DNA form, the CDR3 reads TGTGCCAGCAGTGAGGACAGGGGGCGCCTCGGCTACACCTTC. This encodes CASSEDRGRLGYTF.

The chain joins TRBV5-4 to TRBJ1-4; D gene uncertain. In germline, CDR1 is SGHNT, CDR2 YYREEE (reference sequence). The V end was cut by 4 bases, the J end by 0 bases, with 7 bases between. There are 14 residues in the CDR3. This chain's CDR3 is CASSPRPTNEKLFF. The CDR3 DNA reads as TGTGCCAGCAGCCCGCGGCCAACTAATGAAAAACTGTTTTTT.

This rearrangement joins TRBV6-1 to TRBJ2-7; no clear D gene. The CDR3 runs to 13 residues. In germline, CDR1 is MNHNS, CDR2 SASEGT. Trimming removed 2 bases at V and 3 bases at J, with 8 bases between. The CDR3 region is CASSETQIYEQYF. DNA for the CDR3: TGTGCCAGCAGTGAAACGCAGATCTACGAGCAGTACTTC.

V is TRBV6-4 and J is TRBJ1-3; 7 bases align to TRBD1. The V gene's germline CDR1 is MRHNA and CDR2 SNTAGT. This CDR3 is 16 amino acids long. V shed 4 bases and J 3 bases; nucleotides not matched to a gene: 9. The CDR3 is CASSVARQGSGNTIYF. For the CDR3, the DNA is TGTGCCAGCAGTGTCGCACGACAGGGAAGTGGAAACACCATATATTTT.

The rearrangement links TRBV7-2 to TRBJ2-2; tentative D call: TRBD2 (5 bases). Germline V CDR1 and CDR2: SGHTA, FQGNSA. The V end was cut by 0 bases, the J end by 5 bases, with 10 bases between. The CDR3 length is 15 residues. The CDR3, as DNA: TGTGCCAGCAGCTTAGCCCGGACTCAAACCGGGGAGCTGTTTTTT. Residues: CASSLARTQTGELFF.

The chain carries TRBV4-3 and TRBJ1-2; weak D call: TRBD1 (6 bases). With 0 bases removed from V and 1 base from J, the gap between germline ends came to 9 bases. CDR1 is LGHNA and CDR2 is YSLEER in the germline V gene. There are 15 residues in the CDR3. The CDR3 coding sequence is TGCGCCAGCAGCCAAGATCAGGACAGTAACTATGGCTACACCTTC. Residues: CASSQDQDSNYGYTF.

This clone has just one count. The CDR3 reads CASSSRVHEQYF. The CDR3 DNA reads TGTGCCAGCAGCAGCAGGGTGCACGAGCAGTACTTC. The chain uses TRBV6-2 or TRBV6-3 and TRBJ2-7; D is perhaps TRBD1 (5 bases). The V gene's germline CDR1 is MNHEY and CDR2 SVGEGT. The CDR3 extends over 12 amino acids. V dropped 6 bases and J dropped 5 bases, with 11 bases sitting between them.

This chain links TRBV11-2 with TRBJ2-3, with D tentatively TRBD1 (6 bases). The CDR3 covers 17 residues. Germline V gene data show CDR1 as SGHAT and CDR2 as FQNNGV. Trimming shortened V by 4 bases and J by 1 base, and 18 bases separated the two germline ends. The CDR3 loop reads CASSSNVRGSGTDTQYF. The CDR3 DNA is TGTGCCAGCAGCTCCAATGTAAGGGGGTCCGGCACAGATACGCAGTATTTT. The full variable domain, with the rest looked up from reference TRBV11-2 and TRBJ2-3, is EAGVAQSPRYKIIEKRQSVAFWCNPISGHATLYWYQQILGQGPKLLIQFQNNGVVDDSQLPKDRFSAERLKGVDSTLKIQPAKLEDSAVYLCASSSNVRGSGTDTQYFGPGTRLTVL.

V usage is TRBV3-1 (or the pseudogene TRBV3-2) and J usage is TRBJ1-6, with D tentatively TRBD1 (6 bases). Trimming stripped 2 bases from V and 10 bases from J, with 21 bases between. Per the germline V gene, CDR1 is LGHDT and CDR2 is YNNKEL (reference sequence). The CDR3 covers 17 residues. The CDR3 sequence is CASSQSSMGGRGSPLHF. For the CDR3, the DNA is TGTGCCAGCAGCCAAAGCAGTATGGGGGGGCGAGGATCACCCCTCCACTTT.

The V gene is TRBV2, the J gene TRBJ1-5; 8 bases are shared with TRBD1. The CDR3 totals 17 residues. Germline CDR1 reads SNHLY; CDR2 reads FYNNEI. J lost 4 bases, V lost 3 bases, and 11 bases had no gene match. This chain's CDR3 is CASSDWFGTGANQPQHF. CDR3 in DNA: TGTGCCAGCAGTGATTGGTTTGGGACAGGTGCTAATCAGCCCCAGCATTTT.

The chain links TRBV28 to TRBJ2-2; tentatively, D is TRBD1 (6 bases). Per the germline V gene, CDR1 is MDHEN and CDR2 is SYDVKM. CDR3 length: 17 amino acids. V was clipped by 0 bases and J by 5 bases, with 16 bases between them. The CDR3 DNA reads TGTGCCAGCAGTTTATGGGGCAGGGGTACGGAGACCGGGGAGCTGTTTTTT. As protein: CASSLWGRGTETGELFF. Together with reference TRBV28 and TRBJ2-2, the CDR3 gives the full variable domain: DVKVTQSSRYLVKRTGEKVFLECVQDMDHENMFWYRQDPGLGLRLIYFSYDVKMKEKGDIPEGYSVSREKKERFSLILESASTNQTSMYLCASSLWGRGTETGELFFGEGSRLTVL.

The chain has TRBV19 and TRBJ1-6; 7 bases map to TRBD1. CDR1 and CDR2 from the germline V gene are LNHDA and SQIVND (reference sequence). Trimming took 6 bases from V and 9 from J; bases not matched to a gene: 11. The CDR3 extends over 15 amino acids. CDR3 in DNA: TGTGCCAGTAGAGCTCGACAGGGTGAGAGTTCACCCCTCCACTTT. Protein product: CASRARQGESSPLHF.

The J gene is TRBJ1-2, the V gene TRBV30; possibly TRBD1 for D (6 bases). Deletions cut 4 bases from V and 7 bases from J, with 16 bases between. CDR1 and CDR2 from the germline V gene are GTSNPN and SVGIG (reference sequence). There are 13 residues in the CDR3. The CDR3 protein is CAWNPVGGLGYTF. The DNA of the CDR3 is TGTGCCTGGAATCCGGTGGGGGGGCTTGGCTACACCTTC.

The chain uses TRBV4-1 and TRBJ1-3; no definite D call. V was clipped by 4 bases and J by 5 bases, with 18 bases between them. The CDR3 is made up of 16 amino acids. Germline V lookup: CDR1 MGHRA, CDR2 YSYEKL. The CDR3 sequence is CASSPPPGRTRNTIYF. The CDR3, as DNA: TGCGCCAGCAGCCCGCCCCCGGGGAGGACCCGAAACACCATATATTTT.

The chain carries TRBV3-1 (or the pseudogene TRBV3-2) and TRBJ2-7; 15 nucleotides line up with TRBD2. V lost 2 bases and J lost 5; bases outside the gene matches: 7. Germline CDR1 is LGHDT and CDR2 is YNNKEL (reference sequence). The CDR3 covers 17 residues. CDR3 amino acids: CASSQSGLAGGTHEQYF. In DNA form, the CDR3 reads TGTGCCAGCAGCCAATCGGGACTAGCGGGAGGAACCCACGAGCAGTACTTC.

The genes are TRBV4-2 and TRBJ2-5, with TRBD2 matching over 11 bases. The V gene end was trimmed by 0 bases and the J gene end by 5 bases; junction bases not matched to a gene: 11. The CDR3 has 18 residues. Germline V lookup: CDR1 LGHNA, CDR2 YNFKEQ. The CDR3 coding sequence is TGTGCCAGCAGCCAAGACCCCCAGATAGCGGGGGGGCGTGAGACCCAGTACTTC. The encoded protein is CASSQDPQIAGGRETQYF.

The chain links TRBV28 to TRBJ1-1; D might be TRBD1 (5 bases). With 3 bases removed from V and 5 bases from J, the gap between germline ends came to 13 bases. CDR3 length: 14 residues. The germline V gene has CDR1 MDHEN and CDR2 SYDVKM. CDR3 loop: CASSFQGRRTEAFF. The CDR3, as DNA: TGTGCCAGCAGTTTCCAGGGCCGGAGAACTGAAGCTTTCTTT.

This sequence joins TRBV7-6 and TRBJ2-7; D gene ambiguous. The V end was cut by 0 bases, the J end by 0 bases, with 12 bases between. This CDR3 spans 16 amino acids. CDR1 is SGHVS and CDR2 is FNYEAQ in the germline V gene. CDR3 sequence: CASSLALTRFSYEQYF. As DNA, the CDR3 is TGTGCCAGCAGCTTAGCGCTAACTCGATTCTCCTACGAGCAGTACTTC.

Here the CDR3 DNA reads TGTGCCAGTAGTAAGAGGGATTCCTGGGGAGAGACCCAGTACTTC. As protein: CASSKRDSWGETQYF. This chain connects TRBV19 to TRBJ2-5; D might be TRBD2 (5 bases). Germline loops: CDR1 LNHDA, CDR2 SQIVND (reference sequence). The CDR3 length is 15 residues. Trimming shortened V by 4 bases and J by 4 bases, and 16 bases separated the two germline ends.

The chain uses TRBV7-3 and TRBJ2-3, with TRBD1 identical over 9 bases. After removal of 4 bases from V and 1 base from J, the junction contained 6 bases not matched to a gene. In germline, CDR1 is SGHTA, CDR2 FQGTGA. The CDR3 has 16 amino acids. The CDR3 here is CASSSSRTGGTDTQYF. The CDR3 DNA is TGTGCCAGCAGCTCCTCCAGGACAGGGGGCACAGATACGCAGTATTTT. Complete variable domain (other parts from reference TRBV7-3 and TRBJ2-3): GAGVSQTPSNKVTEKGKYVELRCDPISGHTALYWYRQSLGQGPEFLIYFQGTGAADDSGLPNDRFFAVRPEGSVSTLKIQRTERGDSAVYLCASSSSRTGGTDTQYFGPGTRLTVL.

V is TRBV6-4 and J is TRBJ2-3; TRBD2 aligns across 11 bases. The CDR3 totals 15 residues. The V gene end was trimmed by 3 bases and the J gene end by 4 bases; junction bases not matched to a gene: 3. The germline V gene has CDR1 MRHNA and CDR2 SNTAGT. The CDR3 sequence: CASSDTSGGADTQYF. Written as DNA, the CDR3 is TGTGCCAGCAGTGATACTAGCGGGGGAGCAGATACGCAGTATTTT.

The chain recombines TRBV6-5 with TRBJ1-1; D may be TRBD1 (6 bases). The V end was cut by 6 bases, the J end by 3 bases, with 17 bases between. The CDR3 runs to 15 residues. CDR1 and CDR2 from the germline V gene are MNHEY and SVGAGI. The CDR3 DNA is TGTGCCAGCAGCCTCAACAGGGATGGGGACACTGAAGCTTTCTTT. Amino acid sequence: CASSLNRDGDTEAFF.

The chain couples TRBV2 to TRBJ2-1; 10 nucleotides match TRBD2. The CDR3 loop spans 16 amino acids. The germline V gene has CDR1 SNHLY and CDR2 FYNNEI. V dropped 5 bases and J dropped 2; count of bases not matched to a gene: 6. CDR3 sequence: CASSISGRATYNEQFF. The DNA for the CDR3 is TGTGCCAGCAGTATAAGCGGGAGGGCCACCTACAATGAGCAGTTCTTC.

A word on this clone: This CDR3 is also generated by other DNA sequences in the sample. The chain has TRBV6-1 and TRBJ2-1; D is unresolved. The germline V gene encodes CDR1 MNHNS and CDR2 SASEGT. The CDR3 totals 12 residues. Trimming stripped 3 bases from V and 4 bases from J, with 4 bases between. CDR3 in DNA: TGTGCCAGCAGTGACCTTTACAATGAGCAGTTCTTC. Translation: CASSDLYNEQFF.

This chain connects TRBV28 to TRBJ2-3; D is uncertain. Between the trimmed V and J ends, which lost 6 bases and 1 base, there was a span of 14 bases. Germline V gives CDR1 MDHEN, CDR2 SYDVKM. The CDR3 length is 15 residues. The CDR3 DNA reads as TGTGCCAGCAGACCAATGACTCACCGCACAGATACGCAGTATTTT. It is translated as CASRPMTHRTDTQYF.

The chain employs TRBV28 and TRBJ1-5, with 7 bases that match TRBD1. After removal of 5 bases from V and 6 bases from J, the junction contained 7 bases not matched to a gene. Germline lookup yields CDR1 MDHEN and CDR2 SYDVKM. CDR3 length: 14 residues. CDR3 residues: CASSKPGGSQPQHF. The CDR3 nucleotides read TGTGCCAGCAGTAAGCCAGGGGGAAGTCAGCCCCAGCATTTT.

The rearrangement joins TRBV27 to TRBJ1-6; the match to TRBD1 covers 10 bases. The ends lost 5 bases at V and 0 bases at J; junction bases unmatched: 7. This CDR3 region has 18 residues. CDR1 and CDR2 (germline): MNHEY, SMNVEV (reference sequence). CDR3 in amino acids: CASSPMGQGTSYNSPLHF. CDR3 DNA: TGTGCCAGCAGTCCGATGGGACAGGGGACCTCCTATAATTCACCCCTCCACTTT.

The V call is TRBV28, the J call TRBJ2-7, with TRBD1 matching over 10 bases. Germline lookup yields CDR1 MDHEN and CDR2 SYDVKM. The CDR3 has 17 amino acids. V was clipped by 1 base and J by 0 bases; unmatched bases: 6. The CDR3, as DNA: TGTGCCAGCAGTTTATACCGGGGACAGGGGCGCTCCTACGAGCAGTACTTC. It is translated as CASSLYRGQGRSYEQYF.

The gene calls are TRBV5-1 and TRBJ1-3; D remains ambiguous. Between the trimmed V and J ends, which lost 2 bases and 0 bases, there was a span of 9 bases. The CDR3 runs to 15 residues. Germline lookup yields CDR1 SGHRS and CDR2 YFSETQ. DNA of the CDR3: TGCGCCAGCAGCTTCGGGGATAGCTCTGGAAACACCATATATTTT. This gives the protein CASSFGDSSGNTIYF.